This TCR beta chain is from a study of early T cells in non-severe SARS-CoV-2 infection. TCRdb re-analysed the 5' RACE reads in MiXCR, keeping a single row per CDR3 protein. Among some 53,000 distinct CDR3 sequences listed, roughly 8% were seen once. This clonotype was detected a few times. CDR1 and CDR2 (germline): MNHEY, SVGEGT. With 2 bases removed from V and 0 bases from J, the gap between germline ends came to 14 bases. The CDR3 extends over 16 amino acids. The source material was whole blood. The chain employs TRBV6-2 or TRBV6-3 and TRBJ2-7; D remains ambiguous. The sequence derives from an adult who was a healthcare worker with PCR-confirmed SARS-CoV-2 infection or an uninfected control (not recorded which). The CDR3 protein is CASSYPPLGSSYEQYF. The CDR3 nucleotides are TGTGCCAGCAGTTACCCCCCGCTAGGCAGCTCCTACGAGCAGTACTTC.